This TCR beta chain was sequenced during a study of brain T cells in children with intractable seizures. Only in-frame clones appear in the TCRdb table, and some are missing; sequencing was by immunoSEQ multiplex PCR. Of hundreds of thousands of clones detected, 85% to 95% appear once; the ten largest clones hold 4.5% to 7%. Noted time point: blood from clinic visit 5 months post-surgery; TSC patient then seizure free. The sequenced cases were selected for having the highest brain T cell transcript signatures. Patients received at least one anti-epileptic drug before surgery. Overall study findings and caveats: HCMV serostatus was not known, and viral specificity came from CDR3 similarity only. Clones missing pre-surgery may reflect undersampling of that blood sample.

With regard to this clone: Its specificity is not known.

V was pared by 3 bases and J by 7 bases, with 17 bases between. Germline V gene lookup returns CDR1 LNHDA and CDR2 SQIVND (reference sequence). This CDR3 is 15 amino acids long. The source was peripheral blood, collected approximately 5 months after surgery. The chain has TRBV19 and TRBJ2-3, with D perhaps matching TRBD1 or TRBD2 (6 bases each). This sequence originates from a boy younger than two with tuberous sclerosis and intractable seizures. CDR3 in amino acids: CASSMSPGGANTQYF. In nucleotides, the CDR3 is TGTGCCAGTAGTATGTCCCCCGGGGGCGCAAATACGCAGTATTTT.